This T cell receptor beta chain emerged from a study of blood T cell repertoires in COVID-19. Per the germline V gene, CDR1 is LNHDA and CDR2 is SQIVND (reference sequence). The CDR3 extends over 15 amino acids. Trimming left V 9 bases short and J 0 bases short, with 15 bases between. The repertoire was sequenced with immunoSEQ multiplex PCR; TCRdb's copy has only in-frame clones and lacks some. The sample lists 150,000 or so clones, roughly 85% occurring once. This chain links TRBV19 with TRBJ1-5; unclear D gene. This sequence originates from a woman aged 45 to 65 who had recovered from COVID-19. The sequenced sample was PBMCs or T cells enriched from blood (not recorded which). CDR3 loop: CASRNPYNSNQPQHF. DNA of the CDR3: TGTGCCAGCCGAAATCCCTATAATAGCAATCAGCCCCAGCATTTT.